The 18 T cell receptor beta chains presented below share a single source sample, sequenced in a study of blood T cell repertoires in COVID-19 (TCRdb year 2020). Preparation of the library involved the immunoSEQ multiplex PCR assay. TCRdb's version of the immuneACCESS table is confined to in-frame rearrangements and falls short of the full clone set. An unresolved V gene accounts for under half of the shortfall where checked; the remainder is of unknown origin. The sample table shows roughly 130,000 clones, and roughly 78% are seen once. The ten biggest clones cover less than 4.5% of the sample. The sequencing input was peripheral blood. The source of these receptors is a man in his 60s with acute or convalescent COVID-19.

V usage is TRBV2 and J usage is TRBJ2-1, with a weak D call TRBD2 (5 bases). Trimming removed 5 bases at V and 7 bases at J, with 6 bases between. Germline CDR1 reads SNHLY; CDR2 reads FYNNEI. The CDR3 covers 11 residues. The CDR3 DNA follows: TGTGCCAGCAGTTGGAGGAATGAGCAGTTCTTC. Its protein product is CASSWRNEQFF. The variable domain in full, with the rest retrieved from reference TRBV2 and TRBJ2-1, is EPEVTQTPSHQVTQMGQEVILRCVPISNHLYFYWYRQILGQKVEFLVSFYNNEISEKSEIFDDQFSVERPDGSNFTLKIRSTKLEDSAMYFCASSWRNEQFFGPGTRLTVL.

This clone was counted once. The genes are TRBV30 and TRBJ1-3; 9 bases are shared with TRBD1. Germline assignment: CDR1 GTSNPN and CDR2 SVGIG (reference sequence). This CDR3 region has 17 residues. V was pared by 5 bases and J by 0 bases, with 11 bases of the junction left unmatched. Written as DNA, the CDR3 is TGTGCCTGGTCCCACCGGGACAGGGTGAGCTCTGGAAACACCATATATTTT. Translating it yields CAWSHRDRVSSGNTIYF.

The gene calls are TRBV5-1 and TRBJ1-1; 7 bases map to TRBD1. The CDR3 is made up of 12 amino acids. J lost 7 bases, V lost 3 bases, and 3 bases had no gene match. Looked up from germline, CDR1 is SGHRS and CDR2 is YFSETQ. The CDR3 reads CASSWDSVEAFF. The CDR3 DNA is TGCGCCAGCAGCTGGGACAGCGTTGAAGCTTTCTTT. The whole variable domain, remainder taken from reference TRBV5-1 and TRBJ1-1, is KAGVTQTPRYLIKTRGQQVTLSCSPISGHRSVSWYQQTPGQGLQFLFEYFSETQRNKGNFPGRFSGRQFSNSRSEMNVSTLELGDSALYLCASSWDSVEAFFGQGTRLTVV.

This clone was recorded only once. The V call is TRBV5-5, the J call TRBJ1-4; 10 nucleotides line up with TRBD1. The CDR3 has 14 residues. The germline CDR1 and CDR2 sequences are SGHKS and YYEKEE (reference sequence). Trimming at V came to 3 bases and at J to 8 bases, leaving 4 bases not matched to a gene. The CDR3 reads CASSSTGGREKLFF. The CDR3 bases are TGTGCCAGCAGCTCGACAGGGGGCCGGGAAAAACTGTTTTTT. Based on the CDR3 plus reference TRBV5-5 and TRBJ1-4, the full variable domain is DAGVTQSPTHLIKTRGQQVTLRCSPISGHKSVSWYQQVLGQGPQFIFQYYEKEERGRGNFPDRFSARQFPNYSSELNVNALLLGDSALYLCASSSTGGREKLFFGSGTQLSVL.

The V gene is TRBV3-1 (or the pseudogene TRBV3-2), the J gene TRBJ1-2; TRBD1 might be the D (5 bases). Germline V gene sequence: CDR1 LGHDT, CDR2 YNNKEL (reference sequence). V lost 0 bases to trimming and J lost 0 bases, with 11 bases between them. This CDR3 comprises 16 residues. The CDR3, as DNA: TGTGCCAGCAGCCAAGAATGGGGCAGCTCTAACTATGGCTACACCTTC. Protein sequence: CASSQEWGSSNYGYTF.

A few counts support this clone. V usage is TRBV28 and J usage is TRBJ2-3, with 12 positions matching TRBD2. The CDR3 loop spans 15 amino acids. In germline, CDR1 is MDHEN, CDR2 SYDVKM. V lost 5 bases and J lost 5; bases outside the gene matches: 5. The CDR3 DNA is TGTGCCAGCAGTCGCGGACTAGCGGGAAAAGATACGCAGTATTTT. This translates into CASSRGLAGKDTQYF.

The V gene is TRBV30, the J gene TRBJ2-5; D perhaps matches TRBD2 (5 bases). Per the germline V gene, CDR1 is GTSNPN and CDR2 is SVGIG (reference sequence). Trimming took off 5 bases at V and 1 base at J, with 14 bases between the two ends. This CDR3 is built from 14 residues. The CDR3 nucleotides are TGTGCCTGGGACCTTGAGCGGAGCCAAGAGACCCAGTACTTC. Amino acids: CAWDLERSQETQYF.

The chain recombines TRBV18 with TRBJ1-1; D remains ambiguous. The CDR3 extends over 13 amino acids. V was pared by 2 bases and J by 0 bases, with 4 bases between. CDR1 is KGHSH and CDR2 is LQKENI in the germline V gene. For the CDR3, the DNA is TGTGCCAGCTCACCAAACATGAACACTGAAGCTTTCTTT. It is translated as CASSPNMNTEAFF.

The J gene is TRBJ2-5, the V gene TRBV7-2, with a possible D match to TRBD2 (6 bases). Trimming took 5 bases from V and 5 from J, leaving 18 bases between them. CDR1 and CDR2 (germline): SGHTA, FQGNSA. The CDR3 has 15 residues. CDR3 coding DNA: TGTGCCAGCAGCCCCGGGGGTCTACTCGGGGAGACCCAGTACTTC. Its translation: CASSPGGLLGETQYF.

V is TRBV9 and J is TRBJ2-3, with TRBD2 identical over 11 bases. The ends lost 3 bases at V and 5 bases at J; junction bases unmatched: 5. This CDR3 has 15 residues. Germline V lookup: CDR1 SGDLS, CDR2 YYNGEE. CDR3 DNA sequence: TGTGCCAGCAGCGGGATGGGACTAGCGGAAGATACGCAGTATTTT. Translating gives CASSGMGLAEDTQYF.

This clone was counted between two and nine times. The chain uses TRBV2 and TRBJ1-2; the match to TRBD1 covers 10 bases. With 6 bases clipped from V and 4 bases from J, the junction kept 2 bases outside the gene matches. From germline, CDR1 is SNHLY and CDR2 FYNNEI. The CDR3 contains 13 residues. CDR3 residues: CASSGTGVYGYTF. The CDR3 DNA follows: TGTGCCAGCAGCGGGACAGGGGTCTATGGCTACACCTTC.

This CDR3 reads CASRGGPNTNYGYTF. The CDR3 nucleotides are TGTGCCAGCAGAGGCGGCCCGAATACTAACTATGGCTACACCTTC. The rearrangement uses TRBV6-5 and TRBJ1-2; D gene unclear. The CDR3 consists of 15 residues. V lost 6 bases, J lost 0 bases, and 14 bases lay in between. Germline CDR1 and CDR2: MNHEY and SVGAGI.

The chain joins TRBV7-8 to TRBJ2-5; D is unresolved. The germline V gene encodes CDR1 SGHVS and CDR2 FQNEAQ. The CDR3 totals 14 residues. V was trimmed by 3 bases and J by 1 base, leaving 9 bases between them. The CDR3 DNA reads TGTGCCAGCAGCTTTCAGATGTTCCAAGAGACCCAGTACTTC. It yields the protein CASSFQMFQETQYF.

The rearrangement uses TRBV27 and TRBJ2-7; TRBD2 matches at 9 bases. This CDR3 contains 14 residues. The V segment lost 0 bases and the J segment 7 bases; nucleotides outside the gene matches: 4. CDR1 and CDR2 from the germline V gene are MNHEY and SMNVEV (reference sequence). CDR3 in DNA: TGTGCCAGCAGTTTATCGTGGCTAGCGGGGGAGCAGTACTTC. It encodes CASSLSWLAGEQYF.

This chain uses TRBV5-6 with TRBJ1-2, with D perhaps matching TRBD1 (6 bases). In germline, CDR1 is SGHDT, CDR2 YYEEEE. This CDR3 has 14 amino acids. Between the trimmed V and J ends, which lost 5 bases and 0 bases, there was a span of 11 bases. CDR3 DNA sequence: TGTGCCAGCAGTCGGGACACTACTAACTATGGCTACACCTTC. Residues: CASSRDTTNYGYTF.

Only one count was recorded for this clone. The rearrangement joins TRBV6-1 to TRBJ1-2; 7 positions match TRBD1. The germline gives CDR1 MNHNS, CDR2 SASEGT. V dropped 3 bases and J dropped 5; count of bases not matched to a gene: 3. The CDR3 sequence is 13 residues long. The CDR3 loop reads CASSETGSYGYTF. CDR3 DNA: TGTGCCAGCAGTGAGACAGGGAGTTATGGCTACACCTTC.

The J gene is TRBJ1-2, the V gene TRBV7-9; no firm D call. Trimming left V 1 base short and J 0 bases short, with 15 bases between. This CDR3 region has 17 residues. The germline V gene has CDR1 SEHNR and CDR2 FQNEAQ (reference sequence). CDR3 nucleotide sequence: TGTGCCAGCAGCTTAGAGATAGAGACAAACTCTAACTATGGCTACACCTTC. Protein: CASSLEIETNSNYGYTF.

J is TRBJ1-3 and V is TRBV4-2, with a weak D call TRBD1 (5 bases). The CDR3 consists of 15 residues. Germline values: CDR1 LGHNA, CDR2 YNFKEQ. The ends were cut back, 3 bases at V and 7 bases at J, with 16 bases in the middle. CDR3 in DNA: TGTGCCAGCAGCCAGCCCCAGGACATTCGGAACACCATATATTTT. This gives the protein CASSQPQDIRNTIYF.